This TCR beta chain comes out of a study of immune evolution from preneoplasia to lung adenocarcinoma. Study-wide results and limits: Later-stage lesions seemingly showed higher T cell density and diversity than normal lung. From normal lung to invasive adenocarcinoma, top clone frequencies appeared to decrease. KRAS-mutant nodules had the highest T cell clonality.

CDR1 is MNHNS and CDR2 is SASEGT in the germline V gene. The CDR3 length is 14 residues. V was pared by 6 bases and J by 8 bases, with 10 bases of the junction left unmatched. Using immunoSEQ multiplex PCR, the repertoire was profiled, and TCRdb retains in-frame clones only, with some absent. This table holds 8,000 to 9,000 clones, around 80% found once. Notes on this clone: The antigen is undetermined.

The material sequenced was FFPE minimally invasive lung adenocarcinoma tissue. The chain combines TRBV6-1 with TRBJ1-1; 9 nucleotides align to TRBD1. The clonotype was recovered from a donor older than 65 with lung adenocarcinoma. DNA of the CDR3: TGTGCCAGCAGAGCTACAGGGGGCGCGTACGAAGCTTTCTTT. This gives the protein CASRATGGAYEAFF.